This T cell receptor beta chain derives from a study of T-cell reconstitution after alpha-beta-depleted transplantation in children. Unique molecular identifiers featured in how the TCRbeta library was prepared. MiXCR, applied by TCRdb to the PCR reads, yields one record per CDR3 protein. The repertoire holds approximately 400,000 distinct CDR3 sequences, with under 13% as singletons. This CDR3 is 15 amino acids long. J lost 5 bases, V lost 6 bases, and 10 bases had no gene match. Germline CDR1 is KGHSH and CDR2 is LQKENI. The source of this sequence is a human donor who donated a stem cell graft to a child with acute myeloid leukemia. Sequencing was performed on PBMCs from the stem cell graft donor, taken from the stem cell graft. The V gene is TRBV18, the J gene TRBJ2-7; 10 bases match TRBD1. CDR3 nucleotide sequence: TGTGCCAGCTCGTCCTCTCGGGACAGGGGCCACGAGCAGTACTTC. Amino acid sequence: CASSSSRDRGHEQYF.